This record covers a single T cell receptor beta chain. The table lists this clone with a few counts. Its antigen remains unidentified. It has no much larger one-base neighbor in the sample; base qualities were not kept. The data were obtained in a study of metastatic and nonmetastatic thyroid tumors (dated by TCRdb to about 2020). Turning to the overall study: Repertoires were compared across peripheral blood and tumor or nodule tissue samples from malignant and benign thyroid patients. The paper as a whole reports these results and caveats: In both blood and tumor samples, malignant tumors were reported to have significantly higher TCR beta diversity than benign nodules.

None of the patients had been given any treatment before thyroid surgery. Patient clinical samples collected from about 2011 to 2019 were retrospectively analysed using T-cell receptor beta sequencing. V sheds 3 bases and J sheds 4 bases, leaving 7 bases between their ends. The CDR3 covers 13 residues, taking in both the cysteine and the phenylalanine. The retained sequence is limited to the CDR3, 39 bases, with the frame set at the first base. Reading the germline V gene gives CDR1 MDHEN and CDR2 SYDVKM. To prepare the library, PCR was applied. For sequencing, an Illumina HiSeq 4000 was employed. High-throughput sequencing was used to profile the CDR3 region of the TCR beta-chain in every patient. From the authors' description of their analysis: Drawing on CDR3 differences between clinicopathological groups, the researchers built a classifier meant to tell apart patients with distant-metastatic papillary thyroid cancer. The Shannon index was used to assess repertoire diversity, and the Morisita-Horn index was used to assess tumor-blood repertoire similarity. In TCRdb, the public reads were trimmed at Q25 with fastp and aligned with MiXCR, with productive beta chains retained. For this entry, the V and J calls and clone size follow TCRdb and not the study's own pipeline. The sample table shows roughly 38,000 clones, and about 12% are seen once. The ten largest clonotypes hold approximately 8.7% of the sample.

The rearranged chain carries TRBV28 and TRBJ1-5, with the D gene uncertain. Material: blood. The sequence was collected from a male donor with papillary thyroid cancer or a benign thyroid nodule (not recorded which). Some clones in this sample may be carry-over from other donors' samples. The DNA is as follows: TGTGCCAGCAGTTTGACATTGAATCAGCCCCAGCATTTT. It translates to CASSLTLNQPQHF.